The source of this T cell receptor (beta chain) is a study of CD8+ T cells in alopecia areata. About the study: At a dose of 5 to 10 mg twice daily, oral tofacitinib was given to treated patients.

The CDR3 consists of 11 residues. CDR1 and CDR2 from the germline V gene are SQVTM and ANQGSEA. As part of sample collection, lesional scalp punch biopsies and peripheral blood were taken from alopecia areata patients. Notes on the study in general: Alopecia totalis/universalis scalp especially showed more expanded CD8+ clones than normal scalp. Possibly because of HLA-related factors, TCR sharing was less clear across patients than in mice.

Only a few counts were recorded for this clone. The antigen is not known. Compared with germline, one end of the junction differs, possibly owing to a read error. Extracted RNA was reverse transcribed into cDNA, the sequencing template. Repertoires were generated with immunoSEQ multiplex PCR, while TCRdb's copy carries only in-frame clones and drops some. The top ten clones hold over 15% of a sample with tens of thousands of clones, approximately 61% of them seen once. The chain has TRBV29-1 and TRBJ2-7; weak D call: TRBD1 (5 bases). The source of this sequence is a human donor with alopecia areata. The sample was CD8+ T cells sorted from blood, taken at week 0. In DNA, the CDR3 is TGCAGCGTGGAAGGGGCCTACGAGCAGTACTTC. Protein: CSVEGAYEQYF.